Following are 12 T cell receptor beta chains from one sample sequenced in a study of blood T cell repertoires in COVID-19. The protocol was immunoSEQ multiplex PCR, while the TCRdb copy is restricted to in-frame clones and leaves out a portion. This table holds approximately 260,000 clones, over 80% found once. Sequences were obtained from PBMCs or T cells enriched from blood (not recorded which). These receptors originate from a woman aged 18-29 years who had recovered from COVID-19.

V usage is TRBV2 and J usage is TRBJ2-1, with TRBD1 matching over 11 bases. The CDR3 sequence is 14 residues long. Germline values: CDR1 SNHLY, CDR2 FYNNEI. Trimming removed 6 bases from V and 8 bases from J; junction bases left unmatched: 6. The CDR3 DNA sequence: TGTGCCAGCAGAGAGGACAGGGGGCCTTATGAGCAGTTCTTC. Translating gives CASREDRGPYEQFF.

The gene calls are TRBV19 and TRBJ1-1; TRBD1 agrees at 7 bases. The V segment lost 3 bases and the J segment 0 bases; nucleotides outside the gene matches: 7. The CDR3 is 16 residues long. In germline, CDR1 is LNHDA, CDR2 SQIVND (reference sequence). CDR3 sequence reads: CASSIPRTGMNTEAFF. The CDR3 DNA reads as TGTGCCAGTAGTATTCCGAGGACAGGTATGAACACTGAAGCTTTCTTT. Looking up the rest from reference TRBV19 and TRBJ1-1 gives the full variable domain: DGGITQSPKYLFRKEGQNVTLSCEQNLNHDAMYWYRQDPGQGLRLIYYSQIVNDFQKGDIAEGYSVSREKKESFPLTVTSAQKNPTAFYLCASSIPRTGMNTEAFFGQGTRLTVV.

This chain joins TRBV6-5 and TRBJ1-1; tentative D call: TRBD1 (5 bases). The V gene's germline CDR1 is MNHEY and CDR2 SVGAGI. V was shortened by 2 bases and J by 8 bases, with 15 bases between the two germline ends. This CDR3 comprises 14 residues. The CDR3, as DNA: TGTGCCAGCAGTTACGGGGCAGCCGGGAGGGAAGCTTTCTTT. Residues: CASSYGAAGREAFF.

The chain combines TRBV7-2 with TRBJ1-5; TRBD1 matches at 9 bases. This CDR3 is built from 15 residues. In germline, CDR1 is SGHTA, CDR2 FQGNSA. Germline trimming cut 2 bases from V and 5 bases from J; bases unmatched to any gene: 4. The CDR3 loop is CASSLSRDRDQPQHF. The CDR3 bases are TGTGCCAGCAGCTTATCCCGGGACAGGGATCAGCCCCAGCATTTT. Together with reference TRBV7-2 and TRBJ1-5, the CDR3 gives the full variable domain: GAGVSQSPSNKVTEKGKDVELRCDPISGHTALYWYRQSLGQGLEFLIYFQGNSAPDKSGLPSDRFSAERTGGSVSTLTIQRTQQEDSAVYLCASSLSRDRDQPQHFGDGTRLSIL.

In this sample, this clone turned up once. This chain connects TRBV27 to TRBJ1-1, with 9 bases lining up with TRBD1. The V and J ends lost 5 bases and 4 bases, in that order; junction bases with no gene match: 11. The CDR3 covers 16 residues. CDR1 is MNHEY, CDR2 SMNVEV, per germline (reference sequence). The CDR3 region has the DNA TGTGCCAGCAGTCGGCTCGGGACAGGGCGGAGCACTGAAGCTTTCTTT. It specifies CASSRLGTGRSTEAFF.

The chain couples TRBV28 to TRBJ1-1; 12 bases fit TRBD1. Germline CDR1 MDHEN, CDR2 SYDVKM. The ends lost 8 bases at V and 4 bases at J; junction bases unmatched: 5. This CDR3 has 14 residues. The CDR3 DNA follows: TGTGCCAGCCTTGGGACAGGGGGCGTCACTGAAGCTTTCTTT. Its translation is CASLGTGGVTEAFF.

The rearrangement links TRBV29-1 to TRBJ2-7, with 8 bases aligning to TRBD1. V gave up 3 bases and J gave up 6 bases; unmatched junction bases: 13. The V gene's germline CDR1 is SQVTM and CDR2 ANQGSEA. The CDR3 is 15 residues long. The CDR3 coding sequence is TGCAGCGTTGAGCTCCGGGTCGACAGGGGAACCGAGCAGTACTTC. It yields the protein CSVELRVDRGTEQYF.

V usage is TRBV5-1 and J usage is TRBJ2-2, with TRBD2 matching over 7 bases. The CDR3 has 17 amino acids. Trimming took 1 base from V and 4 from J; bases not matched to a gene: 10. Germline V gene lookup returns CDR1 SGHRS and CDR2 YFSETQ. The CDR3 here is CASSLPRGGNFTGELFF. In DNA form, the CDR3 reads TGCGCCAGCAGCTTGCCTCGCGGGGGAAATTTCACCGGGGAGCTGTTTTTT. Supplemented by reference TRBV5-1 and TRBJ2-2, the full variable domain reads KAGVTQTPRYLIKTRGQQVTLSCSPISGHRSVSWYQQTPGQGLQFLFEYFSETQRNKGNFPGRFSGRQFSNSRSEMNVSTLELGDSALYLCASSLPRGGNFTGELFFGEGSRLTVL.

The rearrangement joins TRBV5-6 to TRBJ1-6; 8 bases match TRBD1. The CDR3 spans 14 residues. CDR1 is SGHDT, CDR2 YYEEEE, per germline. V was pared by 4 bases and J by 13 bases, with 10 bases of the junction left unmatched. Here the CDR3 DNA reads TGTGCCAGCAGCGGCCGGGACAGGCTCGATCCCCTCCACTTT. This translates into CASSGRDRLDPLHF.

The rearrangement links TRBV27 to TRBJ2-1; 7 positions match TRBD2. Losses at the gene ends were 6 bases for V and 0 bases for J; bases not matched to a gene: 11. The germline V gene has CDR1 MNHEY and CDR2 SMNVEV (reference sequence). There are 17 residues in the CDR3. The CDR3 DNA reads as TGTGCCAGCAGAGAATCAGCGGGAAAGCCCTCCTACAATGAGCAGTTCTTC. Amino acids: CASRESAGKPSYNEQFF.

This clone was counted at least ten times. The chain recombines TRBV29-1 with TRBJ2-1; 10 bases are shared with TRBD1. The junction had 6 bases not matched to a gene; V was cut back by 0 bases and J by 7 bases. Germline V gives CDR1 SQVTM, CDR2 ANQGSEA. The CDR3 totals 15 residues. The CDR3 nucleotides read TGCAGCGTTGAAGAAAGGGGGACAGGGGCAAATGAGCAGTTCTTC. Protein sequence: CSVEERGTGANEQFF.

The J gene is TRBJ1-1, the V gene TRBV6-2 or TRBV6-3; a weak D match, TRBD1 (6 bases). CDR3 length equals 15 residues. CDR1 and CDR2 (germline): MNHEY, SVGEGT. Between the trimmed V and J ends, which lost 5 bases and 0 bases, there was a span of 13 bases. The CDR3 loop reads CASSDSTGMNTEAFF. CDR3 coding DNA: TGTGCCAGCAGTGATAGCACAGGGATGAACACTGAAGCTTTCTTT.